The rows below give T cell receptor beta chains drawn from one sample of a study of shared clonotypes between healthy human individuals. Only in-frame clones appear in the TCRdb table, and some are missing; sequencing was by immunoSEQ multiplex PCR. The sample has about 490,000 clones, about 82% seen once. The specimen was PBMCs. The receptors originated from a woman in her thirties or forties in good health. Some clones in this sample may be carry-over from other donors' samples. The CDR3 runs from the conserved cysteine through the conserved F or W. A D gene is named only where the DNA matches it firmly. Clone size is stated in some rows and not others, as once, few, many or a class when expanded.

>TRBD1|TRBJ1-1|few|TRBV9
CASSGGQGNTEAFF
TGTGCCAGCAGCGGGGGACAGGGAAACACTGAAGCTTTCTTT
>-|TRBJ2-7|-|TRBV19
CASSISGYAYEQYF
TGTGCCAGTAGTATCAGCGGATATGCCTACGAGCAGTACTTC
>TRBD1|TRBJ1-1|few|TRBV9
CASSARDRAFVAFF
TGTGCCAGCAGCGCCCGGGACAGGGCATTTGTAGCTTTCTTT
>-|TRBJ2-3|-|TRBV5-1
CASSRTTSTDTQYF
TGCGCCAGCAGCCGGACGACAAGCACAGATACGCAGTATTTT
>-|TRBJ2-7|-|TRBV7-9
CASSLDLVGYEQYF
TGTGCCAGCAGCTTAGATTTAGTTGGGTACGAGCAGTACTTC
>-|TRBJ1-3|-|TRBV6-5
CASSYSVSSGNTIYF
TGTGCCAGCAGTTACTCGGTCAGCTCTGGAAACACCATATATTTT
>-|TRBJ1-3|once|TRBV7-3
CASNSVVNTIYF
TGTGCCAGCAACTCAGTAGTAAACACCATATATTTT
>-|TRBJ1-2|few|TRBV27
CASSERGYGYTF
TGTGCCAGCAGTGAGCGGGGTTATGGCTACACCTTC
>TRBD2|TRBJ2-1|-|TRBV6-5
CASSYSSGSENEQFF
TGTGCCAGCAGTTACTCTAGCGGGAGTGAAAATGAGCAGTTCTTC
>-|TRBJ2-3|-|TRBV5-1
CASSLSSTDTQYF
TGCGCCAGCAGCTTGTCTAGCACAGATACGCAGTATTTT
>-|TRBJ1-1|few|TRBV11-2
CASSFTHTEAFF
TGTGCCAGCAGCTTCACTCACACTGAAGCTTTCTTT
>TRBD2|TRBJ2-1|-|TRBV5-1
CASSLAGGSFYNEQFF
TGCGCCAGCAGCTTGGCCGGCGGGAGTTTCTACAATGAGCAGTTCTTC
>TRBD1|TRBJ2-1|many|TRBV27
CASSPRQGFYNEQFF
TGTGCCAGCAGTCCCCGACAGGGTTTCTACAATGAGCAGTTCTTC
>TRBD1|TRBJ2-5|-|TRBV5-1
CASSLGPTGGETQYF
TGCGCCAGCAGCTTGGGTCCTACAGGGGGAGAGACCCAGTACTTC
>-|TRBJ2-5|-|TRBV10-3
CAISEPDTRGQETQYF
TGTGCCATCAGTGAGCCGGACACCCGTGGCCAAGAGACCCAGTACTTC
>TRBD2|TRBJ2-7|-|TRBV18
CASSPRTSGSFGYEQYF
TGTGCCAGCTCACCCCGAACTAGCGGGAGCTTCGGATACGAGCAGTACTTC
>-|TRBJ2-5|-|TRBV7-9
CASSFIRPTSPKYF
TGTGCCAGCAGCTTTATTCGCCCGACTTCCCCAAAGTACTTC
>-|TRBJ1-1|few|TRBV7-2
CASSLRRSTEAFF
TGTGCCAGCAGCTTAAGGAGGTCCACTGAAGCTTTCTTT
>-|TRBJ1-5|few|TRBV7-9
CASSLQGRNQPQHF
TGTGCCAGCAGCTTACAGGGGCGCAATCAGCCCCAGCATTTT
>TRBD1|TRBJ1-2|-|TRBV6-1
CASRVDRGYGYTF
TGTGCCAGCAGAGTGGACAGGGGCTATGGCTACACCTTC
>TRBD1|TRBJ1-3|-|TRBV28
CASRTGGSGNTIYF
TGTGCCAGCAGGACAGGGGGCTCTGGAAACACCATATATTTT
>-|TRBJ1-2|few|TRBV6-5
CASSYSGGGYTF
TGTGCCAGCAGTTACTCTGGGGGTGGCTACACCTTC
>TRBD1|TRBJ1-1|-|TRBV29-1
CSTRDSMNTEAFF
TGCAGCACTCGGGACAGCATGAACACTGAAGCTTTCTTT